A single sample gave rise to the 15 T cell receptor beta chains below, sequenced in a study of radiotherapy plus CTLA-4 blockade in lung cancer. TCRdb's table, derived via immunoSEQ multiplex PCR, lists solely in-frame clones and lacks some. The sample gives 75,000 to 100,000 clones, about 86% of which show up once; 4.5% to 6% is in the top ten. Here the sequenced sample was peripheral blood, taken from a patient treated with radiotherapy plus ipilimumab. The receptors were sampled from a human donor with non-small cell lung cancer that progressed on radiotherapy plus ipilimumab.

There are a few counts of this clone. The chain carries TRBV2 and TRBJ2-3; possibly TRBD2 for D (6 bases). The germline V gene encodes CDR1 SNHLY and CDR2 FYNNEI. CDR3 length: 15 residues. V was cut by 0 bases and J by 7 bases, with 14 bases left in between. The CDR3 DNA reads TGTGCCAGCAGTGAAGCGGGAGGCTTTGTTTATACGCAGTATTTT. Amino acid sequence: CASSEAGGFVYTQYF.

The chain combines TRBV11-3 with TRBJ2-2; possibly TRBD1 for D (6 bases). Between the trimmed V and J ends, which lost 5 bases and 1 base, there was a span of 14 bases. CDR1 SGHNT and CDR2 YENEEA come from the germline V gene. The CDR3 covers 16 residues. Written as DNA, the CDR3 is TGTGCCAGCAGCCTCGGGACACCCGGGAACACCGGGGAGCTGTTTTTT. Its translation is CASSLGTPGNTGELFF.

This sequence joins TRBV5-1 and TRBJ2-1, with D possibly TRBD1 on 6 matching bases. Looked up from germline, CDR1 is SGHRS and CDR2 is YFSETQ. The V end lost 5 bases, the J end lost 5 bases, and 14 bases lay between the germline ends. The CDR3 covers 14 residues. DNA for the CDR3: TGCGCCAGCAGTTGGAGACAGGCTGACAATGAGCAGTTCTTC. Amino acid sequence: CASSWRQADNEQFF.

CDR3: CASHGGPNEKLFF. CDR3 nucleotides: TGTGCCAGCCATGGGGGACCAAATGAAAAACTGTTTTTT. The chain employs TRBV2 and TRBJ1-4; TRBD1 might be the D (5 bases). This CDR3 comprises 13 residues. The germline V gene has CDR1 SNHLY and CDR2 FYNNEI. Deletions cut 8 bases from V and 5 bases from J, with 12 bases between.

This clone was observed a handful of times. This chain connects TRBV5-1 to TRBJ2-5; 7 positions agree with TRBD1. The germline CDR1 and CDR2 sequences are SGHRS and YFSETQ. The CDR3 runs 13 residues. Losses at the gene ends were 4 bases for V and 4 bases for J; bases not matched to a gene: 4. The CDR3 sequence: CASSPWTGETQYF. CDR3 coding DNA: TGCGCCAGCAGCCCTTGGACAGGAGAGACCCAGTACTTC.

J is TRBJ1-5 and V is TRBV7-8; D call uncertain. CDR1 and CDR2 (germline): SGHVS, FQNEAQ. There are 15 residues in the CDR3. V was clipped by 4 bases and J by 7 bases, with 17 bases between them. In DNA, the CDR3 is TGTGCCAGCAGCTATAGTCGGGGTGAGGGACAGCCCCAGCATTTT. The encoded protein is CASSYSRGEGQPQHF.

This chain connects TRBV2 to TRBJ2-1, with D unclear. Germline CDR1 reads SNHLY; CDR2 reads FYNNEI. The CDR3 is 13 amino acids. V was trimmed by 3 bases and J by 7 bases, leaving 10 bases between them. The CDR3 is CASSDIVRNEQFF. The CDR3 DNA reads as TGTGCCAGCAGTGATATAGTGAGGAATGAGCAGTTCTTC.

V usage is TRBV11-3 and J usage is TRBJ2-5; 10 bases align to TRBD2. The CDR3 consists of 18 residues. Looked up from germline, CDR1 is SGHNT and CDR2 is YENEEA. The J segment lost 0 bases and the V segment lost 1 base, leaving 8 bases of the junction unmatched. CDR3 protein: CASSLARGLAANQETQYF. CDR3 coding DNA: TGTGCCAGCAGCTTAGCCCGTGGACTAGCGGCAAACCAAGAGACCCAGTACTTC.

V is TRBV25-1 and J is TRBJ1-2, with a possible D match to TRBD1 (5 bases). The V gene lost 2 bases and the J gene lost 0 bases, with 13 bases spanning the gap. The germline V gene has CDR1 MGHDK and CDR2 SYGVNS. This CDR3 has 16 residues. The CDR3 loop is CASSEIGGAANYGYTF. The CDR3 DNA follows: TGTGCCAGCAGTGAAATCGGCGGGGCGGCTAACTATGGCTACACCTTC.

This clone was found once. The chain carries TRBV25-1 and TRBJ1-1; D unresolved. CDR1 and CDR2 from the germline V gene are MGHDK and SYGVNS. V was trimmed by 4 bases and J by 1 base, leaving 7 bases between them. The CDR3 spans 13 residues. CDR3 loop: CASSVKSNTEAFF. CDR3 sequence (DNA): TGTGCCAGCAGTGTGAAATCGAACACTGAAGCTTTCTTT. The full variable domain, completed using reference TRBV25-1 and TRBJ1-1, is EADIYQTPRYLVIGTGKKITLECSQTMGHDKMYWYQQDPGMELHLIHYSYGVNSTEKGDLSSESTVSRIRTEHFPLTLESARPSHTSQYLCASSVKSNTEAFFGQGTRLTVV.

The chain couples TRBV28 to TRBJ2-7; possibly TRBD1 for D (5 bases). The V end lost 2 bases, the J end lost 9 bases, and 11 bases lay between the germline ends. Germline loops: CDR1 MDHEN, CDR2 SYDVKM. The CDR3 sequence is 12 residues long. The CDR3 region has the DNA TGTGCCAGCAGTTTAAAGGGGAAAGGGCAGTACTTC. Translating gives CASSLKGKGQYF.

V usage is TRBV4-2 and J usage is TRBJ2-3; maybe TRBD2 (6 bases). V was trimmed by 0 bases and J by 4 bases, leaving 14 bases between them. Germline V gene data show CDR1 as LGHNA and CDR2 as YNFKEQ. CDR3 length equals 16 residues. The CDR3 protein is CASSQDRLALADTQYF. CDR3 DNA: TGTGCCAGCAGCCAAGATCGTCTAGCGTTGGCAGATACGCAGTATTTT.

The J gene is TRBJ2-3, the V gene TRBV7-3; the match to TRBD2 covers 11 bases. This CDR3 has 14 amino acids. Germline V lookup: CDR1 SGHTA, CDR2 FQGTGA. Trimming removed 4 bases from V and 8 bases from J; junction bases left unmatched: 5. The CDR3 loop reads CASSYLAGGGTQYF. CDR3 sequence (DNA): TGTGCCAGCAGCTACCTAGCGGGAGGAGGTACGCAGTATTTT.

The genes are TRBV4-2 and TRBJ1-1; D gene ambiguous. CDR1 is LGHNA, CDR2 YNFKEQ, per germline. This CDR3 region has 13 residues. The germline V and J ends were trimmed by 3 bases and 1 base, with 6 bases remaining between them. The CDR3 spells CASSQSRNTEAFF. DNA of the CDR3: TGTGCCAGCAGCCAGAGCAGGAACACTGAAGCTTTCTTT.

This chain uses TRBV6-1 with TRBJ2-7; D is unresolved. Deletions cut 6 bases from V and 0 bases from J, with 12 bases between. There are 14 residues in the CDR3. Germline-derived CDR1 and CDR2 are MNHNS and SASEGT. CDR3 nucleotides: TGTGCCAGCAGAACTCCCTCCGCCTCCTACGAGCAGTACTTC. Translation gives CASRTPSASYEQYF.